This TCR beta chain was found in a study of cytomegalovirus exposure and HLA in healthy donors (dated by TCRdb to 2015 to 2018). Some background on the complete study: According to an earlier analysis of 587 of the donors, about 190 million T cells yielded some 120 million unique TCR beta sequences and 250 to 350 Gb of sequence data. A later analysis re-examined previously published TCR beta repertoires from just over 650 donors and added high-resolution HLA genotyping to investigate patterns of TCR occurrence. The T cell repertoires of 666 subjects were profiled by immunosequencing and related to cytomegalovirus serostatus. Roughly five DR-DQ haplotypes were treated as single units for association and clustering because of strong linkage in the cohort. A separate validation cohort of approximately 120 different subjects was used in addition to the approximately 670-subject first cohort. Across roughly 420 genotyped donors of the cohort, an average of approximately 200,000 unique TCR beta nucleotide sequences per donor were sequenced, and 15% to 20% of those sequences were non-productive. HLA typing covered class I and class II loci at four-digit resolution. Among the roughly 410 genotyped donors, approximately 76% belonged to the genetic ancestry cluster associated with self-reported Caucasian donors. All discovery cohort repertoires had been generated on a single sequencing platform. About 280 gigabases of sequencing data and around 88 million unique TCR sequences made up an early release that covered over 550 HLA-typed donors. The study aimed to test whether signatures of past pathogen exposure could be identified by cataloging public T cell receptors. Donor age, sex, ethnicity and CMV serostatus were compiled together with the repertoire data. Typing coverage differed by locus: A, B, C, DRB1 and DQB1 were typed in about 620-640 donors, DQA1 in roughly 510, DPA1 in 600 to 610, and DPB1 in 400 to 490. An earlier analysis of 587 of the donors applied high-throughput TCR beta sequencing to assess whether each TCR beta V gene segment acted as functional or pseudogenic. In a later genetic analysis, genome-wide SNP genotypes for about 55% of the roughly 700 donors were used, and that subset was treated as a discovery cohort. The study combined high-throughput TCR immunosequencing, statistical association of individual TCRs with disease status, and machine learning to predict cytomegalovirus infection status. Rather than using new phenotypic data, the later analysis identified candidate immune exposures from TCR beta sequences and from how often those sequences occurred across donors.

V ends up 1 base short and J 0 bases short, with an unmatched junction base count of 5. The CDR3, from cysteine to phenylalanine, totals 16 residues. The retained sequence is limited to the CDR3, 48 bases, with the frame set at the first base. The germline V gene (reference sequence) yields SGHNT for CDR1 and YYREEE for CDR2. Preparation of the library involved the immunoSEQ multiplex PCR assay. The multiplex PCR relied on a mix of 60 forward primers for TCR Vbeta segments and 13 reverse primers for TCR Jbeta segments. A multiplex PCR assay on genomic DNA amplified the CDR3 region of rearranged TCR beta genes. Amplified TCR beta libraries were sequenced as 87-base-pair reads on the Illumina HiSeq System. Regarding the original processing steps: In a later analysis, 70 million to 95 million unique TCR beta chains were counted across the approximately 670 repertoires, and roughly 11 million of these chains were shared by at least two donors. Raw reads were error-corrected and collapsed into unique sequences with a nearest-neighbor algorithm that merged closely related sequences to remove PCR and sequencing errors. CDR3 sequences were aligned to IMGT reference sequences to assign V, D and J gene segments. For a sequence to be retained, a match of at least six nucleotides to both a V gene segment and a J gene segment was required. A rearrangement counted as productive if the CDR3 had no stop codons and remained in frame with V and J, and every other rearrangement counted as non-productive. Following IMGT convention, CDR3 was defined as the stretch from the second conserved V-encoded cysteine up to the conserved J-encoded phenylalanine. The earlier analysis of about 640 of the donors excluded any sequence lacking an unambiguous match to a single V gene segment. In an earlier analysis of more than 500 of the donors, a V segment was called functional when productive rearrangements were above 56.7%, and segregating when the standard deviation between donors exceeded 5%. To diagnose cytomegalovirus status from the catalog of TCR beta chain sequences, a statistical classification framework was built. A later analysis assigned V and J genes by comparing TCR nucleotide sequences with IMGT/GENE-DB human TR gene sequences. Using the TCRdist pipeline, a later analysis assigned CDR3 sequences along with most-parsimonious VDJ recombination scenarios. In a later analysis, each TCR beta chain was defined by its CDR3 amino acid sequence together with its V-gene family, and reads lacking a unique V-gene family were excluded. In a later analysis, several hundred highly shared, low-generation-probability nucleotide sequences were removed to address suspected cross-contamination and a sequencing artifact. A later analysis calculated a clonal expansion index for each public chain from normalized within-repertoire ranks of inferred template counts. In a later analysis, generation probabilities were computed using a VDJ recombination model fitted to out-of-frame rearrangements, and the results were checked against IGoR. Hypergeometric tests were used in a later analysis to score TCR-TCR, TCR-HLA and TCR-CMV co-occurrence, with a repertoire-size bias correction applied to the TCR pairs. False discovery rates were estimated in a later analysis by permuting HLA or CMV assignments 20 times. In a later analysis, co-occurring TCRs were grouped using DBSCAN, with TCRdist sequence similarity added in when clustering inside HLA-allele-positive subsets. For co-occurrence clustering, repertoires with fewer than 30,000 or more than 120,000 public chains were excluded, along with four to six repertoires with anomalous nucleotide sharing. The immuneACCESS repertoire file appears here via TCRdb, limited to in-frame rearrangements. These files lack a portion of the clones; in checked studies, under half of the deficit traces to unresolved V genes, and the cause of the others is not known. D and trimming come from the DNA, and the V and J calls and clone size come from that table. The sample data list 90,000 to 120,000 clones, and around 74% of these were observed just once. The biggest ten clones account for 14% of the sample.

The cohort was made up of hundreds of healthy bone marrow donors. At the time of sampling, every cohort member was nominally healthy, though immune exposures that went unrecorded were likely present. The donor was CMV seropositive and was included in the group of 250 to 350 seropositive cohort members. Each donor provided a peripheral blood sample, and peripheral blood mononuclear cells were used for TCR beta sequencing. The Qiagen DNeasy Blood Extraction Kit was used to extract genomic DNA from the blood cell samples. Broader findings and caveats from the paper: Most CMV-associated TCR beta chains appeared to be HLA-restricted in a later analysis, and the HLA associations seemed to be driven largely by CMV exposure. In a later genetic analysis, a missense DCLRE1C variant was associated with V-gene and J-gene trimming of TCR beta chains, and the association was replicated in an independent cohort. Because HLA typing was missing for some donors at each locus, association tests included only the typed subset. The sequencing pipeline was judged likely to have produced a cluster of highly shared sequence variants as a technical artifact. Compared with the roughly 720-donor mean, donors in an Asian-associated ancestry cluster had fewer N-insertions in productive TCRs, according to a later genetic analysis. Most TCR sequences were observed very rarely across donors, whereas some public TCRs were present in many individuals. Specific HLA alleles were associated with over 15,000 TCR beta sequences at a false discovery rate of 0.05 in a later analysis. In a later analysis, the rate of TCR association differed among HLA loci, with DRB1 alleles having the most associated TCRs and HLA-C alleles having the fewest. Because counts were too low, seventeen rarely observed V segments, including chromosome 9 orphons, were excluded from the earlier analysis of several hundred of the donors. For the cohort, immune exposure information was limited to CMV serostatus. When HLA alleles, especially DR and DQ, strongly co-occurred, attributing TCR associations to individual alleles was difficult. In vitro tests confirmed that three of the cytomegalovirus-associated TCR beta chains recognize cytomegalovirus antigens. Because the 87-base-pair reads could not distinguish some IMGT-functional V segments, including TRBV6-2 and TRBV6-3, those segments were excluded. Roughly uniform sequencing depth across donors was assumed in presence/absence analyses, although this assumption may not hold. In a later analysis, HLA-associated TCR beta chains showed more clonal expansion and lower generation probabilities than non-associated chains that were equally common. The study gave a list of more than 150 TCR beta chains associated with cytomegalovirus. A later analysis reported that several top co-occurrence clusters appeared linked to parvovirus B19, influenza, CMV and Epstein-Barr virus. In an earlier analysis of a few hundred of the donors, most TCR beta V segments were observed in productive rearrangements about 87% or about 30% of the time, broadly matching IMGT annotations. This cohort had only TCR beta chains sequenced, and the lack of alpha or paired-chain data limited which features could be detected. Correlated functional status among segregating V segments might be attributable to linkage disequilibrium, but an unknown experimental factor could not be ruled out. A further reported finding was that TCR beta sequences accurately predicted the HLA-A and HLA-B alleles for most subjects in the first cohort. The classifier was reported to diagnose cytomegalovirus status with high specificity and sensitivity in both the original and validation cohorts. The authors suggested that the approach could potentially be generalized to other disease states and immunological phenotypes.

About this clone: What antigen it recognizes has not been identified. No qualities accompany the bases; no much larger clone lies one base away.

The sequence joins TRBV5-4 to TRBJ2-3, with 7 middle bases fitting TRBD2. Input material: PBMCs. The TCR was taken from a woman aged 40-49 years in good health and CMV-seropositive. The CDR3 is CASSLLRAGSTDTQYF. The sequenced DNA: TGTGCCAGCAGCTTGTTGCGAGCGGGGAGCACAGATACGCAGTATTTT.